Listed below are T cell receptor beta chains from one sample, sequenced in a study of OX40 agonist ivuxolimab in advanced cancers. Here immunoSEQ multiplex PCR was the method, and the copy in TCRdb shows in-frame clones only, minus some. The sample yields 94,000 or so clones, 80% to 90% seen once. Material: CD4+ or CD8+ T cells sorted from blood, obtained in a trial of the OX40 agonist ivuxolimab. These receptors all stem from an adult with an advanced solid tumor such as melanoma, head and neck, liver or kidney cancer. The CDR3 runs from the conserved cysteine through the conserved F or W. The order of the fields is clone size, V gene, D gene, J gene, CDR3 DNA, CDR3 protein. A D gene is named only where the DNA matches it firmly. A row's size may be missing; if present it is once, few, many or a size class.

clone size: .
V gene: TRBV14
D gene: .
J gene: TRBJ2-3
CDR3 DNA: TGTGCCAGCAGCCAAGATCCCTTCTCGCGGGATACGCAGTATTTT
CDR3 protein: CASSQDPFSRDTQYF

clone size: .
V gene: TRBV6-5
D gene: .
J gene: TRBJ2-7
CDR3 DNA: TGTGCCAGCAGTAGAGTGCCTGGCCCCTCCTACGAGCAGTACTTC
CDR3 protein: CASSRVPGPSYEQYF

clone size: once
V gene: TRBV28
D gene: .
J gene: TRBJ2-2
CDR3 DNA: TGTGCCAGCAGTTTATTGACGGGATCGGGAAACGGGGAGCTGTTTTTT
CDR3 protein: CASSLLTGSGNGELFF

clone size: few
V gene: TRBV6-5
D gene: TRBD1
J gene: TRBJ1-6
CDR3 DNA: TGTGCCACCGTGGACAGGACCGATTCACCCCTCCACTTT
CDR3 protein: CATVDRTDSPLHF

clone size: .
V gene: TRBV2
D gene: .
J gene: TRBJ1-2
CDR3 DNA: TGTGCCAGCAGGACGGACGGGGCTAACTATGGCTACACCTTC
CDR3 protein: CASRTDGANYGYTF

clone size: .
V gene: TRBV2
D gene: .
J gene: TRBJ1-5
CDR3 DNA: TGTGCCAGCAGTGAAAGGGGTGATCAGCCCCAGCATTTT
CDR3 protein: CASSERGDQPQHF

clone size: .
V gene: TRBV5-8
D gene: TRBD1
J gene: TRBJ2-7
CDR3 DNA: TGTGCCAGCAGCTTAAGGGGGACAGTCTCCTACGAGCAGTACTTC
CDR3 protein: CASSLRGTVSYEQYF

clone size: .
V gene: TRBV7-6
D gene: .
J gene: TRBJ2-3
CDR3 DNA: TGTGCCAGCAGCTTAAGGGGTGTGAGCACAGATACGCAGTATTTT
CDR3 protein: CASSLRGVSTDTQYF

clone size: .
V gene: TRBV29-1
D gene: .
J gene: TRBJ1-1
CDR3 DNA: TGCAGCGTTGAGGTCACACGGAACACTGAAGCTTTCTTT
CDR3 protein: CSVEVTRNTEAFF

clone size: once
V gene: TRBV7-2
D gene: TRBD2
J gene: TRBJ2-1
CDR3 DNA: TGTGCCAGCAGCACCCAGCGGGGGGTCCTCGCTGAGCAGTTCTTC
CDR3 protein: CASSTQRGVLAEQFF

clone size: .
V gene: TRBV19
D gene: .
J gene: TRBJ1-3
CDR3 DNA: TGTGCCAGTAGCAGGACAGCCGCTGGAAACACCATATATTTT
CDR3 protein: CASSRTAAGNTIYF

clone size: .
V gene: TRBV11-1
D gene: .
J gene: TRBJ1-1
CDR3 DNA: TGTGCCAGCAGTTTTCAAAATGGTAACACTGAAGCTTTCTTT
CDR3 protein: CASSFQNGNTEAFF

clone size: .
V gene: TRBV7-9
D gene: .
J gene: TRBJ1-1
CDR3 DNA: TGTGCCAGCAGCTTCGGCGGTTATGGGAACACTGAAGCTTTCTTT
CDR3 protein: CASSFGGYGNTEAFF

clone size: few
V gene: TRBV18
D gene: .
J gene: TRBJ1-1
CDR3 DNA: TGTGCCAGCTCACCACCGGGGGTAGACACTGAAGCTTTCTTT
CDR3 protein: CASSPPGVDTEAFF

clone size: .
V gene: TRBV7-2
D gene: .
J gene: TRBJ2-5
CDR3 DNA: TGTGCCAGCAGCCCCAGGACCAACCAAGAGACCCAGTACTTC
CDR3 protein: CASSPRTNQETQYF

clone size: .
V gene: TRBV19
D gene: .
J gene: TRBJ1-3
CDR3 DNA: TGTGCCAGTACGGCGCACCGACAGATCTCTGGAAACACCATATATTTT
CDR3 protein: CASTAHRQISGNTIYF

clone size: .
V gene: TRBV6-1
D gene: TRBD1
J gene: TRBJ1-4
CDR3 DNA: TGTGCCAGCAGTGCCGGGACAGTGAATGAAAAACTGTTTTTT
CDR3 protein: CASSAGTVNEKLFF

clone size: once
V gene: TRBV28
D gene: .
J gene: TRBJ1-2
CDR3 DNA: TGTGCCAGCAGCGAGTACAGGGCTTATGGCTACACCTTC
CDR3 protein: CASSEYRAYGYTF

clone size: .
V gene: TRBV7-9
D gene: .
J gene: TRBJ1-2
CDR3 DNA: TGTGCCAGCAGCTTTATGGCGGATGGAGGCTACACCTTC
CDR3 protein: CASSFMADGGYTF

clone size: .
V gene: TRBV18
D gene: TRBD1
J gene: TRBJ1-4
CDR3 DNA: TGTGCCAGCTCTCCAGACAGGGGAGAAAAACTGTTTTTT
CDR3 protein: CASSPDRGEKLFF

clone size: .
V gene: TRBV29-1
D gene: .
J gene: TRBJ2-1
CDR3 DNA: TGCAGCGTTGAGCGTAGCTCCTACAATGAGCAGTTCTTC
CDR3 protein: CSVERSSYNEQFF

clone size: .
V gene: TRBV7-9
D gene: TRBD1
J gene: TRBJ2-7
CDR3 DNA: TGTGCCAGCAGCTTCGCGAGGGACAGGAGCTACGAGCAGTACTTC
CDR3 protein: CASSFARDRSYEQYF

clone size: .
V gene: TRBV2
D gene: TRBD1
J gene: TRBJ1-5
CDR3 DNA: TGTGCCAGCAAGGGACAGGGCAATAGCAATCAGCCCCAGCATTTT
CDR3 protein: CASKGQGNSNQPQHF

clone size: .
V gene: TRBV2
D gene: .
J gene: TRBJ2-3
CDR3 DNA: TGTGCCAGCAGTACAGGAGGGGGGCGAGATACGCAGTATTTT
CDR3 protein: CASSTGGGRDTQYF

clone size: few
V gene: TRBV2
D gene: TRBD1
J gene: TRBJ2-5
CDR3 DNA: TGTGCCAGCAGTGAAGCGGGGAAAGGACAGGGGGGTTCGAAGACCCAGTACTTC
CDR3 protein: CASSEAGKGQGGSKTQYF

clone size: .
V gene: TRBV19
D gene: .
J gene: TRBJ2-5
CDR3 DNA: TGTGCCAGTAGTAATGCCGGGACGCCTCAGGAGACCCAGTACTTC
CDR3 protein: CASSNAGTPQETQYF

clone size: once
V gene: TRBV28
D gene: .
J gene: TRBJ1-1
CDR3 DNA: TGTGCCAGCAAAGGGAGGCAGCGAGGGGTGAACACTGAAGCTTTCTTT
CDR3 protein: CASKGRQRGVNTEAFF

clone size: .
V gene: TRBV30
D gene: .
J gene: TRBJ1-1
CDR3 DNA: TGTGCCTGGAGTGTACGGGAGGTGAGTGAAGCTTTCTTT
CDR3 protein: CAWSVREVSEAFF

clone size: .
V gene: TRBV5-4
D gene: TRBD1
J gene: TRBJ1-2
CDR3 DNA: TGTGCCAGCAGCTTCCGGGACAGGGAACTCTATGGCTACACCTTC
CDR3 protein: CASSFRDRELYGYTF

clone size: .
V gene: TRBV4-3
D gene: .
J gene: TRBJ2-3
CDR3 DNA: TGCGCCAGCAGCCAAGAAATTTCCTCCGTGAGCACAGATACGCAGTATTTT
CDR3 protein: CASSQEISSVSTDTQYF

clone size: .
V gene: TRBV4-2
D gene: .
J gene: TRBJ1-2
CDR3 DNA: TGTGCCAGCAGCCAAGAAAGGGGGGCCCCTACTCAATATGGCTACACCTTC
CDR3 protein: CASSQERGAPTQYGYTF

clone size: .
V gene: TRBV19
D gene: .
J gene: TRBJ1-5
CDR3 DNA: TGTGCCAGTAGCCCCCTTATAAAGAATCAGCCCCAGCATTTT
CDR3 protein: CASSPLIKNQPQHF

clone size: once
V gene: TRBV5-1
D gene: TRBD1
J gene: TRBJ2-7
CDR3 DNA: TGCGCCAGCAGCTGGGGGACAGGGGGCTCCTACGAGCAGTACTTC
CDR3 protein: CASSWGTGGSYEQYF

clone size: few
V gene: TRBV5-1
D gene: TRBD1
J gene: TRBJ2-2
CDR3 DNA: TGCGCCAGCAGCAGCGGACAGGGTAACCCCGGGGAGCTGTTTTTT
CDR3 protein: CASSSGQGNPGELFF